This section outlines one T cell receptor beta chain sequence together with its context. This sample is drawn from a study of blood T cell repertoires in COVID-19. CDR3 size: 15 residues. Clones were read by immunoSEQ multiplex PCR, and TCRdb kept only the in-frame ones, dropping some. The table shows approximately 320,000 clones, with about 91% occurring only once. Individuals drawn from 24 US areas were about 18 to 100 years old. The gene calls are TRBV12-2 and TRBJ1-6; the table's TRBD1 call for D was not verified on the DNA. TRBV12-2 is deemed a pseudogene. The sequencing input was PBMCs or T cells enriched from blood (not recorded which). The origin of this receptor is a woman under 30 who had recovered from COVID-19. The CDR3 reads CASQGQVKGDSPLHF. CDR3 sequence (DNA): TGTGCAAGCCAGGGACAGGTTAAGGGAGATTCACCCCTCCACTTT.